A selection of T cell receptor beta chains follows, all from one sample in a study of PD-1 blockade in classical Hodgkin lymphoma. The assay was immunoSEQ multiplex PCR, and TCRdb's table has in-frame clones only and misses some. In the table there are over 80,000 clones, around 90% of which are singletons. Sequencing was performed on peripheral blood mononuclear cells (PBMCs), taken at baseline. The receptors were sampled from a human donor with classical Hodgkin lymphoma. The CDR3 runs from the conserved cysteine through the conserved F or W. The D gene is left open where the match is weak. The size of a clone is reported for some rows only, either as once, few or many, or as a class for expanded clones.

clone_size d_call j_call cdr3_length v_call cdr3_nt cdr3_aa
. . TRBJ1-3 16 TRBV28 TGTGCCAGCAGTTCCCAGAGGGGTGTCTCTGGAAACACCATATATTTT CASSSQRGVSGNTIYF
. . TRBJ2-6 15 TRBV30 TGTGCCTGGAGCCATGGGGGATCTGGGGCCAACGTCCTGACTTTC CAWSHGGSGANVLTF
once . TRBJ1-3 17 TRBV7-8 TGTGCCAGCAGCTTAGGGTGGGGGGGCCACCCCAATTGGGCCATATATTTT CASSLGWGGHPNWAIYF
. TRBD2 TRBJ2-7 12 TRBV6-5 TGTGCCAGCAGTTCACTAGCGGGCGAGCAGTACTTC CASSSLAGEQYF
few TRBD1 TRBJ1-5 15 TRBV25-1 TGTGCCAGCAGTACAGGGGGCTTAAGCAATCAGCCCCAGCATTTT CASSTGGLSNQPQHF
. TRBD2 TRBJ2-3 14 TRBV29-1 TGCAGCGTTGAGGGGACTAGCGGGAGAGATACGCAGTATTTT CSVEGTSGRDTQYF
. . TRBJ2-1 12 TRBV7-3 TGTGCCAGCAGCTCCGCTGGCGGTGAGCAGTTCTTC CASSSAGGEQFF
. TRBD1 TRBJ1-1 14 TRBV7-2 TGTGCCAGCAGCTCTACCGGGACAGGGCGGGCAGCTTTCTTT CASSSTGTGRAAFF
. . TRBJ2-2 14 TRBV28 TGTGCCAGCAGTTTAATTGTAGAGGCCGGGGAGCTGTTTTTT CASSLIVEAGELFF
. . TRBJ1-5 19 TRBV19 TGTGCCAGTAGTTCCCGACCCCGCAATGATATTACTAGCAATCAGCCCCAGCATTTT CASSSRPRNDITSNQPQHF
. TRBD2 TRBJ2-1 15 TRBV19 TGTGCCAGTAGTGTCGGGACTAGCGGGAAAACTGAGCAGTTCTTC CASSVGTSGKTEQFF